The 23 T cell receptor beta chains reported below all come from one sample, sequenced in a study of T cell responses to AZD1222 COVID-19 vaccine. Repertoires were generated with immunoSEQ multiplex PCR, while TCRdb's copy carries only in-frame clones and drops some. The sample shows roughly 77,000 clones, around nine tenths of them seen only once. Sequenced here: peripheral blood, sampled on day 0 of AZD1222 vaccination. These receptors were obtained from an adult in good health.

The V call is TRBV29-1, the J call TRBJ2-7, with TRBD2 as a possible D gene (6 bases). V was cut by 5 bases and J by 0 bases, with 17 bases left in between. The CDR3 loop spans 15 amino acids. Germline assignment: CDR1 SQVTM and CDR2 ANQGSEA. The CDR3 reads CSVSEVEGSSYEQYF. CDR3 coding DNA: TGCAGCGTTTCTGAGGTGGAGGGGAGCTCCTACGAGCAGTACTTC.

This chain connects TRBV6-2 or TRBV6-3 to TRBJ2-7; 12 bases are a match to TRBD1. This CDR3 has 18 residues. Germline CDR1 reads MNHEY; CDR2 reads SVGEGT. V dropped 2 bases and J dropped 2; count of bases not matched to a gene: 10. The CDR3 protein is CASSYPPGQGAGTYEQYF. The CDR3 DNA is TGTGCCAGCAGTTACCCACCGGGACAGGGGGCGGGGACCTACGAGCAGTACTTC.

The chain uses TRBV27 and TRBJ1-2; a possible D gene is TRBD1 (5 bases). The germline V and J ends were trimmed by 6 bases and 4 bases, with 24 bases remaining between them. Per germline, CDR1 MNHEY and CDR2 SMNVEV (reference sequence). The CDR3 consists of 17 residues. CDR3 region: CASSPLASAGRIYGYTF. The CDR3 DNA reads TGTGCCAGCAGCCCCCTAGCCTCCGCAGGGAGGATCTATGGCTACACCTTC.

The genes are TRBV5-1 and TRBJ1-4; 7 bases are shared with TRBD1. The V and J ends lost 4 bases and 4 bases, in that order; junction bases with no gene match: 4. Germline V gene lookup returns CDR1 SGHRS and CDR2 YFSETQ. This CDR3 is 14 amino acids long. CDR3 protein: CASSMGQLNEKLFF. As DNA, the CDR3 is TGCGCCAGCAGCATGGGACAGCTTAATGAAAAACTGTTTTTT.

V is TRBV5-4 and J is TRBJ1-2; D is ambiguous. V lost 2 bases, J lost 4 bases, and 21 bases lay in between. The CDR3 runs 17 residues. The germline V gene has CDR1 SGHNT and CDR2 YYREEE (reference sequence). Here the CDR3 reads CASSLSPIPTMAYGYTF. Written as DNA, the CDR3 is TGTGCCAGCAGCTTATCCCCCATACCGACGATGGCCTATGGCTACACCTTC.

The chain is built from TRBV10-2 and TRBJ2-7; no reliable D call. CDR1 is WSHSY, CDR2 SAAADI, per germline. Trimming cost V 0 bases and J 4 bases, with 7 bases left between them. The CDR3 is 13 amino acids. The CDR3 nucleotides read TGCGCCAGCAGTGAGTCGAATTGGTACGAGCAGTACTTC. Encoded protein: CASSESNWYEQYF.

The chain recombines TRBV27 with TRBJ2-2; 8 bases map to TRBD1. The V gene's germline CDR1 is MNHEY and CDR2 SMNVEV (reference sequence). This CDR3 spans 14 amino acids. Trimming removed 6 bases from V and 7 bases from J; junction bases left unmatched: 7. The CDR3 nucleotides read TGTGCCAGCAGGGTGGACAGGGTAAACGGGGAGCTGTTTTTT. Encoded protein: CASRVDRVNGELFF.

The chain joins TRBV5-6 to TRBJ1-2; D call uncertain. The CDR3 sequence is 15 residues long. Trimming removed 4 bases from V and 4 bases from J, with 17 bases in between. Germline V gene lookup returns CDR1 SGHDT and CDR2 YYEEEE. The CDR3 DNA sequence: TGTGCCAGCAGCCCTGGTTCCTCCGGGTTCTATGGCTACACCTTC. The encoded protein is CASSPGSSGFYGYTF. Full variable domain (missing parts from reference TRBV5-6 and TRBJ1-2): DAGVTQSPTHLIKTRGQQVTLRCSPKSGHDTVSWYQQALGQGPQFIFQYYEEEERQRGNFPDRFSGHQFPNYSSELNVNALLLGDSALYLCASSPGSSGFYGYTFGSGTRLTVV.

The gene calls are TRBV4-3 and TRBJ2-3; D may match TRBD1 or TRBD2 (6 bases each). The length of the CDR3 is 15 residues. The V gene lost 0 bases and the J gene lost 6 bases, with 13 bases spanning the gap. Germline CDR1 reads LGHNA; CDR2 reads YSLEER. In nucleotides, the CDR3 is TGCGCCAGCAGCCAAGATACGGGGGCCGGGGATACGCAGTATTTT. Protein sequence: CASSQDTGAGDTQYF.

The chain uses TRBV5-6 and TRBJ1-2; D ambiguous. Germline CDR1 and CDR2: SGHDT and YYEEEE. Trimming stripped 4 bases from V and 1 base from J, with 14 bases between. The CDR3 spans 15 residues. The CDR3 nucleotides are TGTGCCAGCAGCAGCCGGACGGCAATTAACTATGGCTACACCTTC. Amino acid sequence: CASSSRTAINYGYTF. Complete variable domain (other parts from reference TRBV5-6 and TRBJ1-2): DAGVTQSPTHLIKTRGQQVTLRCSPKSGHDTVSWYQQALGQGPQFIFQYYEEEERQRGNFPDRFSGHQFPNYSSELNVNALLLGDSALYLCASSSRTAINYGYTFGSGTRLTVV.

The V call is TRBV28, the J call TRBJ1-4; 9 nucleotides line up with TRBD1. Germline V gives CDR1 MDHEN, CDR2 SYDVKM. With 5 bases clipped from V and 4 bases from J, the junction kept 20 bases outside the gene matches. The CDR3 is 20 residues long. CDR3 DNA sequence: TGTGCCAGCAGTATAGGGTTCCGGGACAGGGAAGGGTTTGGTAATGAAAAACTGTTTTTT. Amino acid sequence: CASSIGFRDREGFGNEKLFF.

The J gene is TRBJ2-3, the V gene TRBV12-5; 8 bases align to TRBD2. V trimming: 3 bases; J trimming: 4 bases; junction bases outside the gene matches: 15. CDR3 length: 18 residues. CDR1 is LGHNT and CDR2 is FRNRAP in the germline V gene. CDR3: CASGLQTLSGGLPDTQYF. Here the CDR3 DNA reads TGTGCTAGTGGTTTACAAACCCTCAGCGGGGGCTTACCAGATACGCAGTATTTT.

The chain joins TRBV14 to TRBJ1-6; D is possibly TRBD1 (5 bases). Germline V gives CDR1 SGHDN, CDR2 FVKESK. V was trimmed by 4 bases and J by 4 bases, leaving 11 bases between them. The CDR3 has 15 amino acids. CDR3 protein: CASSPTGSYNSPLHF. The DNA of the CDR3 is TGTGCCAGCAGCCCTACAGGCTCTTATAATTCACCCCTCCACTTT.

The chain couples TRBV25-1 to TRBJ2-1, with TRBD2 identical over 12 bases. Germline trimming cut 5 bases from V and 8 bases from J; bases unmatched to any gene: 16. The CDR3 runs 18 residues. From germline, CDR1 is MGHDK and CDR2 SYGVNS. CDR3 DNA: TGTGCCAGCAGTAGGGCTAGCGGGGGGGCAAGGAATACGGATGAGCAGTTCTTC. Its protein is CASSRASGGARNTDEQFF.

The V gene is TRBV6-6, the J gene TRBJ2-5; TRBD1 might be the D (6 bases). Germline CDR1 and CDR2: MNHNY and SVGAGI (reference sequence). This CDR3 is 15 amino acids long. The V end lost 5 bases, the J end lost 4 bases, and 17 bases lay between the germline ends. DNA of the CDR3: TGTGCCAGCAGTAGAAAACAGGGTTCGGTAGAGACCCAGTACTTC. Its protein product is CASSRKQGSVETQYF.

The V call is TRBV5-6, the J call TRBJ1-3; TRBD1 matches 12 bases. The length of the CDR3 is 17 residues. Trimming cost V 4 bases and J 3 bases; bases outside gene matches: 8. Germline V CDR1 and CDR2: SGHDT, YYEEEE. CDR3 in DNA: TGTGCCAGCAGCGGAATGGGACAGGGGGCTTATGGAAACACCATATATTTT. It codes for CASSGMGQGAYGNTIYF.

V is TRBV6-1 and J is TRBJ1-5; 7 nucleotides line up with TRBD1. CDR1 is MNHNS and CDR2 is SASEGT in the germline V gene. The trim removed 4 bases at V and 0 bases at J, leaving 6 bases unmatched. CDR3 length: 16 amino acids. CDR3 in amino acids: CASSADRTYSNQPQHF. In DNA, the CDR3 is TGTGCCAGCAGTGCGGACAGGACTTATAGCAATCAGCCCCAGCATTTT.

J is TRBJ1-1 and V is TRBV12-3 or TRBV12-4; 7 positions match TRBD1. After removal of 5 bases from V and 13 bases from J, the junction contained 13 bases not matched to a gene. The length of the CDR3 is 13 residues. The CDR3 bases are TGTGCCAGCAGTGACACAGGGGCCGGCGGAGGTTTCTTT. Translation gives CASSDTGAGGGFF.

This chain uses TRBV10-2 with TRBJ1-2; D not certain. Germline CDR1 is WSHSY and CDR2 is SAAADI. The V end was cut by 0 bases, the J end by 7 bases, with 12 bases between. The CDR3 covers 14 residues. In DNA, the CDR3 is TGCGCCAGCAGTGAGTCGAGGCAAGGGCTTGGCTACACCTTC. It is translated as CASSESRQGLGYTF.

The chain employs TRBV11-2 and TRBJ1-6, with no clear D. The CDR3 is made up of 14 amino acids. Between the trimmed V and J ends, which lost 5 bases and 5 bases, there was a span of 10 bases. The germline CDR1 and CDR2 sequences are SGHAT and FQNNGV. CDR3 sequence reads: CASSVGSNNSPLHF. The CDR3 DNA follows: TGTGCCAGCAGCGTGGGGTCCAATAATTCACCCCTCCACTTT.

The chain links TRBV29-1 to TRBJ2-7; D uncertain. The CDR3 consists of 12 residues. V was clipped by 7 bases and J by 2 bases, with 12 bases between them. The germline V gene has CDR1 SQVTM and CDR2 ANQGSEA. CDR3 nucleotide sequence: TGCAGCGCCGCGTCCCAGGCCTACGAGCAGTACTTC. It yields the protein CSAASQAYEQYF.

The CDR3 loop reads CASSAQPNYEQYF. CDR3 DNA: TGTGCCAGCTCCGCCCAACCTAATTACGAGCAGTACTTC. The chain recombines TRBV18 with TRBJ2-7; no reliable D call. CDR3 size: 13 residues. Trimming removed 6 bases from V and 4 bases from J, with 13 bases in between. Germline V gene data show CDR1 as KGHSH and CDR2 as LQKENI. The full variable domain, with the rest looked up from reference TRBV18 and TRBJ2-7, is NAGVMQNPRHLVRRRGQEARLRCSPMKGHSHVYWYRQLPEEGLKFMVYLQKENIIDESGMPKERFSAEFPKEGPSILRIQQVVRGDSAAYFCASSAQPNYEQYFGPGTRLTVT.

The chain has TRBV5-1 and TRBJ1-2; 8 bases map to TRBD1. J gave up 1 base and V 4 bases, and 6 bases lay outside the gene matches. CDR3 length: 15 amino acids. Germline V gene lookup returns CDR1 SGHRS and CDR2 YFSETQ. CDR3 protein: CASSAGTGFNYGYTF. DNA of the CDR3: TGCGCCAGCAGCGCCGGGACAGGATTTAACTATGGCTACACCTTC.